What follows are 22 T cell receptor beta chains derived from one specimen sequenced in a study of blood T cell repertoires in COVID-19. This table comes from immunoSEQ multiplex PCR, and its TCRdb copy is limited to in-frame clones, with some not included. Of roughly 320,000 clones listed, more than 75% were seen once; the top ten hold about 4%. Sequencing was done on a sample of PBMCs or T cells enriched from blood (not recorded which). The receptors come from a man aged 30 to 45 who had recovered from COVID-19.

This chain links TRBV19 with TRBJ1-3; TRBD1 matches 9 bases. Germline CDR1 LNHDA, CDR2 SQIVND (reference sequence). The length of the CDR3 is 15 residues. V trimming: 6 bases; J trimming: 4 bases; junction bases outside the gene matches: 7. The CDR3 spells CASSRTGGTGNTIYF. Written as DNA, the CDR3 is TGTGCCAGTAGCCGTACAGGGGGCACAGGAAACACCATATATTTT.

This chain joins TRBV30 and TRBJ2-7; 7 bases match TRBD1. CDR3 length: 15 amino acids. V dropped 1 base and J dropped 1; count of bases not matched to a gene: 7. Looked up from germline, CDR1 is GTSNPN and CDR2 is SVGIG (reference sequence). CDR3 protein: CAWSARHRGSYEQYF. CDR3 coding DNA: TGTGCCTGGAGTGCCCGCCACAGGGGATCCTACGAGCAGTACTTC.

CDR3 sequence reads: CATSDSGQGIGNTEAFF. In nucleotides, the CDR3 is TGTGCCACCAGTGATTCGGGACAGGGCATCGGGAACACTGAAGCTTTCTTT. The genes are TRBV24-1 and TRBJ1-1; 9 bases map to TRBD1. This CDR3 spans 17 amino acids. J gave up 1 base and V 2 bases, and 7 bases lay outside the gene matches. The germline CDR1 and CDR2 sequences are KGHDR and SFDVKD.

V usage is TRBV24-1 and J usage is TRBJ2-3; 10 nucleotides agree with TRBD2. CDR3 length: 18 residues. Germline-derived CDR1 and CDR2 are KGHDR and SFDVKD. After removal of 3 bases from V and 2 bases from J, the junction contained 10 bases not matched to a gene. CDR3 amino acids: CATSDTLAGGPYTDTQYF. As DNA, the CDR3 is TGTGCCACCAGTGATACCTTAGCGGGGGGACCCTACACAGATACGCAGTATTTT.

The genes are TRBV18 and TRBJ2-1; 8 bases agree with TRBD2. The germline gives CDR1 KGHSH, CDR2 LQKENI. V shed 3 bases and J 10 bases; nucleotides not matched to a gene: 14. The CDR3 has 16 amino acids. The CDR3 protein is CASSPSIASGSEEQFF. CDR3 DNA: TGTGCCAGCTCACCGAGTATCGCGAGCGGGAGTGAGGAGCAGTTCTTC.

J is TRBJ1-5 and V is TRBV2; D is possibly TRBD1 (5 bases). Germline V CDR1 and CDR2: SNHLY, FYNNEI. V dropped 8 bases and J dropped 7 bases, with 12 bases sitting between them. The CDR3 has 12 residues. The CDR3 region is CASGQGYQPQHF. CDR3 sequence (DNA): TGTGCCAGCGGTCAGGGATACCAGCCCCAGCATTTT.

This chain joins TRBV29-1 and TRBJ2-6, with D possibly matching TRBD2 (5 bases). Trimming left V 7 bases short and J 0 bases short, with 13 bases between. The germline V gene has CDR1 SQVTM and CDR2 ANQGSEA. This CDR3 contains 15 residues. The CDR3 nucleotides are TGCAGCGCCTCTTGGAGGAGCTCTGGGGCCAACGTCCTGACTTTC. Translation: CSASWRSSGANVLTF.

The chain couples TRBV19 to TRBJ1-5; D is unresolved. CDR1 LNHDA and CDR2 SQIVND come from the germline V gene (reference sequence). V was cut by 0 bases and J by 0 bases, with 12 bases left in between. This CDR3 is 17 amino acids long. The CDR3, as DNA: TGTGCCAGTAGTATAGAAGGGCCGGGATATAGCAATCAGCCCCAGCATTTT. Amino acids: CASSIEGPGYSNQPQHF.

The CDR3, as DNA: TGTGCCAGCAGTTTGGTTTTGGGACAGGGGCTCAACGAGCAGTACTTC. It is translated as CASSLVLGQGLNEQYF. This chain connects TRBV28 to TRBJ2-7; 10 bases match TRBD1. J was trimmed by 5 bases and V by 3 bases; bases with no gene match: 10. CDR3 length: 16 amino acids. Germline V gene sequence: CDR1 MDHEN, CDR2 SYDVKM.

This clone has just one count. The chain couples TRBV15 to TRBJ2-3; possibly TRBD1 for D (5 bases). Looked up from germline, CDR1 is LNHNV and CDR2 is YYDKDF (reference sequence). The length of the CDR3 is 12 residues. Trimming pared 8 bases from V and 3 bases from J, leaving 9 bases between. The CDR3 DNA reads TGTGCCACCGCCCAGGGTACAGATACGCAGTATTTT. It codes for CATAQGTDTQYF.

This chain joins TRBV3-1 (or the pseudogene TRBV3-2) and TRBJ1-5; unclear D gene. Trimming pared 4 bases from V and 5 bases from J, leaving 12 bases between. Germline CDR1 reads LGHDT; CDR2 reads YNNKEL (reference sequence). CDR3 size: 14 residues. The CDR3 reads CASSPWLEDQPQHF. CDR3 DNA: TGTGCCAGCAGCCCCTGGTTGGAGGATCAGCCCCAGCATTTT.

J is TRBJ2-1 and V is TRBV4-2, with a weak D call TRBD2 (5 bases). CDR3 length equals 14 residues. CDR1 and CDR2 (germline): LGHNA, YNFKEQ. V lost 1 base and J lost 10, with 14 bases in between. CDR3 nucleotides: TGTGCCAGCAGCCAAGCACCCAGGACTGCCGAGCAGTTCTTC. Encoded protein: CASSQAPRTAEQFF.

The rearrangement links TRBV6-5 to TRBJ1-5, with D possibly matching TRBD1 (5 bases). V shed 9 bases and J shed 6 bases, with 9 bases lying between them. CDR1 and CDR2 (germline): MNHEY, SVGAGI. CDR3 length: 11 residues. CDR3 in DNA: TGTGCCAGGGGGGGAGGTCAGCCCCAGCATTTT. It is translated as CARGGGQPQHF.

The V and J genes are TRBV4-1 and TRBJ2-3; 11 nucleotides line up with TRBD2. Germline V lookup: CDR1 MGHRA, CDR2 YSYEKL. Trimming cost V 5 bases and J 6 bases; bases outside gene matches: 4. The CDR3 has 14 amino acids. The CDR3 spells CASSYSGGDDTQYF. The DNA of the CDR3 is TGCGCCAGCAGCTATAGCGGGGGGGACGATACGCAGTATTTT.

This chain connects TRBV19 to TRBJ1-5, with D possibly matching TRBD1 (6 bases). With 0 bases removed from V and 2 bases from J, the gap between germline ends came to 20 bases. The CDR3 length is 19 residues. The germline V gene encodes CDR1 LNHDA and CDR2 SQIVND (reference sequence). This chain's CDR3 is CASSIDLGRGAVGNQPQHF. The CDR3 DNA sequence: TGTGCCAGTAGTATAGATCTGGGCAGGGGCGCAGTCGGCAATCAGCCCCAGCATTTT.

The chain joins TRBV5-1 to TRBJ1-5; D not certain. The CDR3 loop spans 14 amino acids. Germline CDR1 SGHRS, CDR2 YFSETQ. V was trimmed by 4 bases and J by 4 bases, leaving 12 bases between them. CDR3 amino acids: CASSPGGVNQPQHF. CDR3 in DNA: TGCGCCAGCAGCCCCGGCGGGGTTAATCAGCCCCAGCATTTT. Complete variable domain (other parts from reference TRBV5-1 and TRBJ1-5): KAGVTQTPRYLIKTRGQQVTLSCSPISGHRSVSWYQQTPGQGLQFLFEYFSETQRNKGNFPGRFSGRQFSNSRSEMNVSTLELGDSALYLCASSPGGVNQPQHFGDGTRLSIL.

The chain joins TRBV3-1 (or the pseudogene TRBV3-2) to TRBJ2-7; D possibly corresponds to TRBD2 (6 bases). Trimming cost V 5 bases and J 3 bases, with 17 bases left between them. Germline loops: CDR1 LGHDT, CDR2 YNNKEL (reference sequence). CDR3 length: 15 amino acids. CDR3 bases: TGTGCCAGCAGCGAATCCGGGACGGGAGTCTACGAGCAGTACTTC. Protein sequence: CASSESGTGVYEQYF.

The CDR3, as DNA: TGTGCCAGCAGCCGGCAAGCGGGGGGGATTGGTTACAATGAGCAGTTCTTC. Translated: CASSRQAGGIGYNEQFF. The rearrangement uses TRBV28 and TRBJ2-1; the match to TRBD2 covers 10 bases. The CDR3 contains 17 residues. V dropped 6 bases and J dropped 4; count of bases not matched to a gene: 12. Germline-derived CDR1 and CDR2 are MDHEN and SYDVKM.

This sequence joins TRBV6-5 and TRBJ1-6; TRBD1 is a possible D gene (5 bases). Germline assignment: CDR1 MNHEY and CDR2 SVGAGI. CDR3 size: 15 residues. V was pared by 0 bases and J by 7 bases, with 10 bases between. The CDR3 DNA reads as TGTGCCAGCAGTTACTCGCCAGGGCAGAATTCACCCCTCCACTTT. Protein: CASSYSPGQNSPLHF.

The chain joins TRBV5-1 to TRBJ1-1; D gene ambiguous. The CDR3 covers 14 residues. The V gene lost 1 base and the J gene lost 1 base, with 8 bases spanning the gap. The germline V gene encodes CDR1 SGHRS and CDR2 YFSETQ. Here the CDR3 DNA reads TGCGCCAGCAGCTTGATTGCAGGGAACACTGAAGCTTTCTTT. Amino acids: CASSLIAGNTEAFF.

The chain recombines TRBV24-1 with TRBJ2-5, with TRBD2 identical over 8 bases. The trim removed 5 bases at V and 0 bases at J, leaving 4 bases unmatched. Germline assignment: CDR1 KGHDR and CDR2 SFDVKD. The CDR3 contains 15 residues. The CDR3 loop reads CATSVASGHQETQYF. The DNA for the CDR3 is TGTGCCACCAGTGTGGCTAGCGGGCACCAAGAGACCCAGTACTTC.

In its sample, this clone was seen once. The chain links TRBV9 to TRBJ2-6, with a weak D call TRBD1 (5 bases). V shed 3 bases and J shed 0 bases, with 16 bases lying between them. This CDR3 contains 18 residues. Germline loops: CDR1 SGDLS, CDR2 YYNGEE. The CDR3 DNA follows: TGTGCCAGCAGCGGCCTGCAGGGAACGGGCTCTGGGGCCAACGTCCTGACTTTC. Its protein is CASSGLQGTGSGANVLTF.